The rows below give T cell receptor beta chains drawn from one sample of a study of beta chain features in type 1 diabetes. The protocol was immunoSEQ multiplex PCR, while the TCRdb copy is restricted to in-frame clones and leaves out a portion. This repertoire shows around 360,000 clones, approximately 12% found once; its top ten account for around 0.01%. The sample comprised naive CD4+ T cells from blood. The source is a woman aged 18-35 years with type 1 diabetes. The CDR3 runs from the conserved cysteine through the conserved F or W. The size entry is marked missing in some rows and otherwise reads once, few, many or a size class.

clone size	V gene	J gene	CDR3 protein
NA	TRBV28	TRBJ2-7	CASSLGGGSEQYF
few	TRBV9	TRBJ2-3	CASSSPLAGGSVYTQYF
few	TRBV29-1	TRBJ2-7	CSVEVGTGPYEQYF
NA	TRBV6-5	TRBJ1-1	CASSYSRGTAKGAFF
few	TRBV29-1	TRBJ2-7	CSVAPHGPTGRLAGEQYF
NA	TRBV9	TRBJ2-2	CASSVDLGTGGTGELFF
few	TRBV7-2	TRBJ2-3	CASSLEIIRTDTQYF
NA	TRBV15	TRBJ2-1	CATSRAGTGGSHEQFF
NA	TRBV2	TRBJ2-1	CASTQNEQFF
NA	TRBV19	TRBJ1-1	CASSMKLNTEAFF
NA	TRBV4-3	TRBJ2-7	CASSLRTGQEQYF
few	TRBV29-1	TRBJ1-4	CSVPGQSNEKLFF
few	TRBV14	TRBJ1-1	CASTFYSNTEAFF
NA	TRBV19	TRBJ2-3	CASSPGGKGTDTQYF
few	TRBV5-1	TRBJ1-2	CASSLPRGDGYTF
few	TRBV7-9	TRBJ2-3	CASSLGGYGTDTQYF
NA	TRBV7-8	TRBJ1-4	CASSHRDRATNEKLFF
NA	TRBV5-4	TRBJ2-4	CASSSQGAGWNIQYF
NA	TRBV7-2	TRBJ2-5	CASSPRGQETQYF
NA	TRBV29-1	TRBJ1-1	CSVVVVNTEAFF
NA	TRBV5-4	TRBJ1-1	CASSAPGYTEAFF
NA	TRBV25-1	TRBJ1-5	CASSAGNQPQHF
few	TRBV4-3	TRBJ2-1	CASSHRGNEQFF
few	TRBV28	TRBJ2-1	CASSLRLAGPFRNEQFF
few	TRBV10-3	TRBJ2-7	CAIRPGLAVTQSSYEQYF
NA	TRBV29-1	TRBJ2-7	CSVELTNYEQYF
few	TRBV5-1	TRBJ2-2	CASSLARGSEGELFF
NA	TRBV18	TRBJ2-7	CASSPGLTWEQYF
NA	TRBV2	TRBJ2-2	CASSNIQGALSTGELFF
few	TRBV11-2	TRBJ2-6	CASSALRGQGANVLTF
few	TRBV30	TRBJ2-5	CAWSVRGSADPFQETQYF
few	TRBV10-3	TRBJ2-1	CAISNTSAGSNEQFF
NA	TRBV7-2	TRBJ2-4	CASSLWTAAKNIQYF
NA	TRBV4-3	TRBJ2-1	CASSPAQGRYYNEQFF
few	TRBV19	TRBJ1-2	CASSKLAEPGTGKTYGYTF
few	TRBV7-9	TRBJ2-1	CASSSRGSSYNEQFF
few	TRBV28	TRBJ2-3	CASSPPGGSTDTQYF
few	TRBV2	TRBJ1-2	CASSTAEGLAGYTF
few	TRBV4-3	TRBJ1-4	CASSATGTGSEKLFF
NA	TRBV18	TRBJ2-7	CASSPRVSVGLYEQYF
few	TRBV19	TRBJ2-1	CASSISYAGNNEQFF
NA	TRBV27	TRBJ1-2	CASKVVGEYGYTF
NA	TRBV13	TRBJ2-3	CASSPGSAGTQYF
few	TRBV7-9	TRBJ2-7	CASSTRQGTYEQYF
NA	TRBV7-2	TRBJ2-7	CASSLLSLAGGAVGYEQYF
NA	TRBV30	TRBJ2-7	CAWSRDSPYEQYF
NA	TRBV10-3	TRBJ2-7	CATPGVERQSEQYF
few	TRBV19	TRBJ2-2	CASIPDGRAGELFF
NA	TRBV7-9	TRBJ2-3	CASSLVQGKDTQYF
NA	TRBV5-5	TRBJ2-7	CASSLARDNYEQYF
NA	TRBV7-9	TRBJ2-6	CASSGDDRAGANVLTF